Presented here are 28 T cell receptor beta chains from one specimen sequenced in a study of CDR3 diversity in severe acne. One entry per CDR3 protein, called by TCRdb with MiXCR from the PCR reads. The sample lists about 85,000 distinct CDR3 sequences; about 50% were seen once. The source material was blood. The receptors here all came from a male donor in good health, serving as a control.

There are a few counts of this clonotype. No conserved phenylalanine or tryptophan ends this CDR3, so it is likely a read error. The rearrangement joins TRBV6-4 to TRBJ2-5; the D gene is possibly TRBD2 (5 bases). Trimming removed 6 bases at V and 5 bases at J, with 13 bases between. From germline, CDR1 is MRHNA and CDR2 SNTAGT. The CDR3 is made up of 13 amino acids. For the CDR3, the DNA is TGTGCCAGCAGCCTCAGCCCGGGGGAGACCCAGTACCTC. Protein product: CASSLSPGETQYL.

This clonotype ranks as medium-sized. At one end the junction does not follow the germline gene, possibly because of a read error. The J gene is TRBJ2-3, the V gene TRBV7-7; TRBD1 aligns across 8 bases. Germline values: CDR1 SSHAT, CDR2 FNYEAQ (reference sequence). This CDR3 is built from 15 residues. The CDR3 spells CASSPGQGQADTQYF. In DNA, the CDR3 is TGTGCTAGCAGCCCTGGACAGGGACAGGCAGATACGCAGTATTTT.

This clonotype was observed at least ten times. This CDR3 reads CASGPRGAEAFF. CDR3 sequence (DNA): TGTGCCAGTGGCCCCAGGGGCGCAGAAGCTTTCTTT. This chain joins TRBV19 and TRBJ1-1, with D maybe TRBD1 (6 bases). Trimming pared 8 bases from V and 8 bases from J, leaving 15 bases between. There are 12 residues in the CDR3. In germline, CDR1 is LNHDA, CDR2 SQIVND (reference sequence).

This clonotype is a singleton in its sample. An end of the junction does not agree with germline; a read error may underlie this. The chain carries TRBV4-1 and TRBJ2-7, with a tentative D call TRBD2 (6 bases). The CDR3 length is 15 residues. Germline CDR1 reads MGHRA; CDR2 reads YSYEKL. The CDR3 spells CASSQDSGASYEQYF. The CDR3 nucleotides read TGTGCCAGCAGCCAAGATTCGGGAGCCTCCTACGAGCAGTACTTC.

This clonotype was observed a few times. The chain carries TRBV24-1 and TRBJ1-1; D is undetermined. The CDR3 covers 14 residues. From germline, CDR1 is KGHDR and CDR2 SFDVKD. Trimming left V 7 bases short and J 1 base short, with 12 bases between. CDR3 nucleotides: TGTGCCACCAGCGGAGGACGGCCGAACACTGAAGCTTTCTTT. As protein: CATSGGRPNTEAFF.

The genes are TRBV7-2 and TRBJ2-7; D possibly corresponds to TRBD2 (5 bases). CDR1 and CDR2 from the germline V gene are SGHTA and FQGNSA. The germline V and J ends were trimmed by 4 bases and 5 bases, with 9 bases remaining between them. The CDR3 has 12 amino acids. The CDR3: CASSSDSDEQYF. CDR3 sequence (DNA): TGTGCCAGCAGCTCGGACTCTGACGAGCAGTACTTC.

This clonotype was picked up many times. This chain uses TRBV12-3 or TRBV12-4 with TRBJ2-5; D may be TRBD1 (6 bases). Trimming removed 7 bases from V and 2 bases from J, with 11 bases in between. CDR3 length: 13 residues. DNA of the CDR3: TGTGCCAGCACCCCGACAGGACAAGAGACCCAGTACTTC. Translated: CASTPTGQETQYF.

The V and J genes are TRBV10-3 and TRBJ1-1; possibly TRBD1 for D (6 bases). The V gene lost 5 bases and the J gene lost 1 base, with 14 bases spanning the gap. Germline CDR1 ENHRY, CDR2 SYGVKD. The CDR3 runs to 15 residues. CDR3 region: CAISNMGHTNTEAFF. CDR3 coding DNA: TGTGCCATCAGTAATATGGGACATACGAACACTGAAGCTTTCTTT.

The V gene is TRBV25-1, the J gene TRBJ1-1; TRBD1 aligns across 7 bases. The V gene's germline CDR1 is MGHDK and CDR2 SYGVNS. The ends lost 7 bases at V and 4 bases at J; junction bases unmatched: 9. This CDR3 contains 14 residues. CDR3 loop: CASISSGGGTEAFF. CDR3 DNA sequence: TGTGCCAGCATTTCCTCAGGGGGTGGCACTGAAGCTTTCTTT.

The CDR3 coding sequence is TGTGCCAGCAGTTTCCGGGACGGTCAGGCGGGGGAGCAGTACTTC. This codes for CASSFRDGQAGEQYF. The chain couples TRBV12-3 or TRBV12-4 to TRBJ2-7; D is possibly TRBD2 (6 bases). Trimming left V 3 bases short and J 7 bases short, with 19 bases between. The CDR3 loop spans 15 amino acids.

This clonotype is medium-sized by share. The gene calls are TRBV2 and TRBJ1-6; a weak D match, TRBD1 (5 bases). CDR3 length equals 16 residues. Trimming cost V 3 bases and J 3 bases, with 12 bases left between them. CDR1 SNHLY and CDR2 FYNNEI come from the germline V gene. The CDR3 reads CASSDEDSDYNSPLHF. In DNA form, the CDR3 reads TGTGCCAGCAGTGACGAAGACAGCGACTATAATTCACCCCTCCACTTT.

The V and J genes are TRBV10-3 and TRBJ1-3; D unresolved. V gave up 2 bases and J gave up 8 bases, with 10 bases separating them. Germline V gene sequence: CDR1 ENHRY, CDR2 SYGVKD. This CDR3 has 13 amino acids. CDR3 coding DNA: TGTGCCATCAGTGAGCAAAATGGCTACACCATATATTTT. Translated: CAISEQNGYTIYF.

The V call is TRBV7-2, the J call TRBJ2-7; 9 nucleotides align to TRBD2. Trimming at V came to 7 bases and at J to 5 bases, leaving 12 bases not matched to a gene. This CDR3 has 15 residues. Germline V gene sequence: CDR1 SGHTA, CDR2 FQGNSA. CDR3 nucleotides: TGTGCCAGCAACAAAAGGGCGGGAGGGGATAACGAGCAGTACTTC. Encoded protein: CASNKRAGGDNEQYF.

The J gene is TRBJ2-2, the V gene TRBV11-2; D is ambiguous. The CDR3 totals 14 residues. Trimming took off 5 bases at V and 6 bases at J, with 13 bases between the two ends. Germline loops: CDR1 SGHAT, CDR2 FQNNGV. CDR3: CASSLGINAGELFF. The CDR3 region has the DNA TGTGCCAGCAGCCTCGGTATCAACGCCGGGGAGCTGTTTTTT.

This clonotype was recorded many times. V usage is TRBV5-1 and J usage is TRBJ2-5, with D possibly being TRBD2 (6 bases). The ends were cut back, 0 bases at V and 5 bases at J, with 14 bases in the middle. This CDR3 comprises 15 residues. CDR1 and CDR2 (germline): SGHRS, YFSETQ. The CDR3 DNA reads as TGCGCCAGCAGCTTGGCCGCCGGGGGAGGTGAGACCCAGTACTTC. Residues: CASSLAAGGGETQYF.

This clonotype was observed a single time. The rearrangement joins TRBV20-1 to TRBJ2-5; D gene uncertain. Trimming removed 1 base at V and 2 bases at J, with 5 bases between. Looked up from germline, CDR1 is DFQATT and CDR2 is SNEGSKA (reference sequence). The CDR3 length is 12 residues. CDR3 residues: CSARGSQETQYF. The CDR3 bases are TGCAGTGCTAGAGGTTCACAAGAGACCCAGTACTTC.

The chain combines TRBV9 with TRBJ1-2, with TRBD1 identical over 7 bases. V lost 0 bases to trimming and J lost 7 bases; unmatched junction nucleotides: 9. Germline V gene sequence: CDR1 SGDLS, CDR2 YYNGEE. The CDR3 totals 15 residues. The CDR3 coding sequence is TGTGCCAGCAGCGTAGCTACAGGGGCTACCTCTGGCTACACCTTC. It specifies CASSVATGATSGYTF.

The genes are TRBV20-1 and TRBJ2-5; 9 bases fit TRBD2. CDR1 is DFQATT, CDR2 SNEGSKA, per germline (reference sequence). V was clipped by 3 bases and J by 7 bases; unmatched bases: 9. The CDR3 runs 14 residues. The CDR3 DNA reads TGCAGTGCTAGGTCTGCGGGAGCGGGAGGGACCCAGTACTTC. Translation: CSARSAGAGGTQYF.

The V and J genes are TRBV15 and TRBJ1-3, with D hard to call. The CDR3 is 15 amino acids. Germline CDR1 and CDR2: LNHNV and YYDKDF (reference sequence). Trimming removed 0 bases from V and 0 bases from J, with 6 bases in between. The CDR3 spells CATSRDSHSGNTIYF. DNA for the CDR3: TGTGCCACCAGCAGAGACAGCCACTCTGGAAACACCATATATTTT. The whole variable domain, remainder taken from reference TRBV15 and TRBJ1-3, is DAMVIQNPRYQVTQFGKPVTLSCSQTLNHNVMYWYQQKSSQAPKLLFHYYDKDFNNEADTPDNFQSRRPNTSFCFLDIRSPGLGDTAMYLCATSRDSHSGNTIYFGEGSWLTVV.

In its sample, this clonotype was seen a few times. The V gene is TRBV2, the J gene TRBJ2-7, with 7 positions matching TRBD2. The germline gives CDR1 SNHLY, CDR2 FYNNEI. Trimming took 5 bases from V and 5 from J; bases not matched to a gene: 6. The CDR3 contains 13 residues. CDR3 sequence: CASSTLGLDEQYF. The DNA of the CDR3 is TGTGCCAGCAGTACCCTCGGACTAGACGAGCAGTACTTC.

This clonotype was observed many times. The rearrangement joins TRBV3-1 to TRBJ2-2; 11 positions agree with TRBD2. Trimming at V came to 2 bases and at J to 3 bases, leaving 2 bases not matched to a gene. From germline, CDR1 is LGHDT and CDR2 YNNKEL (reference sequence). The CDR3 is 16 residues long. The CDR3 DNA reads TGTGCCAGCAGCCAACCGGGACTAGCGGACACCGGGGAGCTGTTTTTT. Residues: CASSQPGLADTGELFF.

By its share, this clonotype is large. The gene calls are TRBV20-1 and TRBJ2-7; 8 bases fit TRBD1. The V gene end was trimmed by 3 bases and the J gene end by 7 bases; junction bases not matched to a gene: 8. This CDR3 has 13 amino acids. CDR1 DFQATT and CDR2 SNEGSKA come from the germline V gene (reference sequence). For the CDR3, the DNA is TGCAGTGCTAGGGACAGGGTTGAAGTGGAGCAGTACTTC. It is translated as CSARDRVEVEQYF.

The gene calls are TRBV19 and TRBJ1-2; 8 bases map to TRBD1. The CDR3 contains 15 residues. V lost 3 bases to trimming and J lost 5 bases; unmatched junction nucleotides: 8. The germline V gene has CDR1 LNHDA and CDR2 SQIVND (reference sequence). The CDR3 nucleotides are TGTGCCAGTAGTATCGGCGACAGGGGATGGTATGGCTACACCTTC. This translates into CASSIGDRGWYGYTF. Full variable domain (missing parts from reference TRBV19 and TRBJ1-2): DGGITQSPKYLFRKEGQNVTLSCEQNLNHDAMYWYRQDPGQGLRLIYYSQIVNDFQKGDIAEGYSVSREKKESFPLTVTSAQKNPTAFYLCASSIGDRGWYGYTFGSGTRLTVV.

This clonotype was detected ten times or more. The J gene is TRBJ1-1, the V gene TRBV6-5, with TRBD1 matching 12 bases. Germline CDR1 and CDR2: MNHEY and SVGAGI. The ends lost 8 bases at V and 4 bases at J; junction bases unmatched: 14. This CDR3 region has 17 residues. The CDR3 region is CASVGQGAREFVTEAFF. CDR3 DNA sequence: TGTGCCAGCGTGGGACAGGGGGCGAGGGAATTCGTCACTGAAGCTTTCTTT.

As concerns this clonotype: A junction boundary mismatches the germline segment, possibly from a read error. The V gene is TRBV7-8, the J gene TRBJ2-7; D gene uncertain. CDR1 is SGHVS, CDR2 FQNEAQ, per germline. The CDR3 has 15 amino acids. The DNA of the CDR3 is TGTGCCAGCAGCGTGACCGGCGTCGCTGGCTACGAGCACTACTTC. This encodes CASSVTGVAGYEHYF.

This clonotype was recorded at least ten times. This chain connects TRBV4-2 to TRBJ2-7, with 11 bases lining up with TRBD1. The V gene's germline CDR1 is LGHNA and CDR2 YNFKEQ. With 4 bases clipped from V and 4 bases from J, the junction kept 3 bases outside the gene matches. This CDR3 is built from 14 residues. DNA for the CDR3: TGTGCCAGCAGCCGGGGGACAGGGGGTTACGAGCAGTACTTC. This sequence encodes CASSRGTGGYEQYF.

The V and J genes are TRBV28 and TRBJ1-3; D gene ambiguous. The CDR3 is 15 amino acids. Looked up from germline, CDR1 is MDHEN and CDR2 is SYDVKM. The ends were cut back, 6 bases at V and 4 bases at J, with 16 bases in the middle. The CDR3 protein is CASSRDPGPGNTIYF. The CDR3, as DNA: TGTGCCAGCAGCCGCGACCCAGGTCCAGGAAACACCATATATTTT. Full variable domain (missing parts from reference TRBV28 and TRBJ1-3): DVKVTQSSRYLVKRTGEKVFLECVQDMDHENMFWYRQDPGLGLRLIYFSYDVKMKEKGDIPEGYSVSREKKERFSLILESASTNQTSMYLCASSRDPGPGNTIYFGEGSWLTVV.

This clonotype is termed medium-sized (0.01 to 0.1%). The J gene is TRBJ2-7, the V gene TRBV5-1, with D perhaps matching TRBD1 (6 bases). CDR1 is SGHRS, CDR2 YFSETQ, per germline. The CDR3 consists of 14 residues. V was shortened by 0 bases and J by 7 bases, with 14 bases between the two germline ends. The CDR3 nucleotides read TGCGCCAGCAGCTTGGACCGGCTTAGGGGGGAGCAGTACTTC. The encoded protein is CASSLDRLRGEQYF. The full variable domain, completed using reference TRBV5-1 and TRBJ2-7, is KAGVTQTPRYLIKTRGQQVTLSCSPISGHRSVSWYQQTPGQGLQFLFEYFSETQRNKGNFPGRFSGRQFSNSRSEMNVSTLELGDSALYLCASSLDRLRGEQYFGPGTRLTVT.